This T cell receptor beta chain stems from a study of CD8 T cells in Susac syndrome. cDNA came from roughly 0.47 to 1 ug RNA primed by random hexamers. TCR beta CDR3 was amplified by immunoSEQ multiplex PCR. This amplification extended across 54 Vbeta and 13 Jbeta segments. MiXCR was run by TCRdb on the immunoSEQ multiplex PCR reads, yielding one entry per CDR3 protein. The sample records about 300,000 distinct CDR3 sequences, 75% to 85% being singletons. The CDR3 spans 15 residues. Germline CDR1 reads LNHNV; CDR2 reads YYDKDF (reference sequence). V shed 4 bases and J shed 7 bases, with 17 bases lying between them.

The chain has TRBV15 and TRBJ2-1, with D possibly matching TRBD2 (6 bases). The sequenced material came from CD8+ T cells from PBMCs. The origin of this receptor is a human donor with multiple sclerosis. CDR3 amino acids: CATSIDWGEANEQFF. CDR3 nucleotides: TGTGCCACCAGCATCGACTGGGGGGAGGCGAATGAGCAGTTCTTC.